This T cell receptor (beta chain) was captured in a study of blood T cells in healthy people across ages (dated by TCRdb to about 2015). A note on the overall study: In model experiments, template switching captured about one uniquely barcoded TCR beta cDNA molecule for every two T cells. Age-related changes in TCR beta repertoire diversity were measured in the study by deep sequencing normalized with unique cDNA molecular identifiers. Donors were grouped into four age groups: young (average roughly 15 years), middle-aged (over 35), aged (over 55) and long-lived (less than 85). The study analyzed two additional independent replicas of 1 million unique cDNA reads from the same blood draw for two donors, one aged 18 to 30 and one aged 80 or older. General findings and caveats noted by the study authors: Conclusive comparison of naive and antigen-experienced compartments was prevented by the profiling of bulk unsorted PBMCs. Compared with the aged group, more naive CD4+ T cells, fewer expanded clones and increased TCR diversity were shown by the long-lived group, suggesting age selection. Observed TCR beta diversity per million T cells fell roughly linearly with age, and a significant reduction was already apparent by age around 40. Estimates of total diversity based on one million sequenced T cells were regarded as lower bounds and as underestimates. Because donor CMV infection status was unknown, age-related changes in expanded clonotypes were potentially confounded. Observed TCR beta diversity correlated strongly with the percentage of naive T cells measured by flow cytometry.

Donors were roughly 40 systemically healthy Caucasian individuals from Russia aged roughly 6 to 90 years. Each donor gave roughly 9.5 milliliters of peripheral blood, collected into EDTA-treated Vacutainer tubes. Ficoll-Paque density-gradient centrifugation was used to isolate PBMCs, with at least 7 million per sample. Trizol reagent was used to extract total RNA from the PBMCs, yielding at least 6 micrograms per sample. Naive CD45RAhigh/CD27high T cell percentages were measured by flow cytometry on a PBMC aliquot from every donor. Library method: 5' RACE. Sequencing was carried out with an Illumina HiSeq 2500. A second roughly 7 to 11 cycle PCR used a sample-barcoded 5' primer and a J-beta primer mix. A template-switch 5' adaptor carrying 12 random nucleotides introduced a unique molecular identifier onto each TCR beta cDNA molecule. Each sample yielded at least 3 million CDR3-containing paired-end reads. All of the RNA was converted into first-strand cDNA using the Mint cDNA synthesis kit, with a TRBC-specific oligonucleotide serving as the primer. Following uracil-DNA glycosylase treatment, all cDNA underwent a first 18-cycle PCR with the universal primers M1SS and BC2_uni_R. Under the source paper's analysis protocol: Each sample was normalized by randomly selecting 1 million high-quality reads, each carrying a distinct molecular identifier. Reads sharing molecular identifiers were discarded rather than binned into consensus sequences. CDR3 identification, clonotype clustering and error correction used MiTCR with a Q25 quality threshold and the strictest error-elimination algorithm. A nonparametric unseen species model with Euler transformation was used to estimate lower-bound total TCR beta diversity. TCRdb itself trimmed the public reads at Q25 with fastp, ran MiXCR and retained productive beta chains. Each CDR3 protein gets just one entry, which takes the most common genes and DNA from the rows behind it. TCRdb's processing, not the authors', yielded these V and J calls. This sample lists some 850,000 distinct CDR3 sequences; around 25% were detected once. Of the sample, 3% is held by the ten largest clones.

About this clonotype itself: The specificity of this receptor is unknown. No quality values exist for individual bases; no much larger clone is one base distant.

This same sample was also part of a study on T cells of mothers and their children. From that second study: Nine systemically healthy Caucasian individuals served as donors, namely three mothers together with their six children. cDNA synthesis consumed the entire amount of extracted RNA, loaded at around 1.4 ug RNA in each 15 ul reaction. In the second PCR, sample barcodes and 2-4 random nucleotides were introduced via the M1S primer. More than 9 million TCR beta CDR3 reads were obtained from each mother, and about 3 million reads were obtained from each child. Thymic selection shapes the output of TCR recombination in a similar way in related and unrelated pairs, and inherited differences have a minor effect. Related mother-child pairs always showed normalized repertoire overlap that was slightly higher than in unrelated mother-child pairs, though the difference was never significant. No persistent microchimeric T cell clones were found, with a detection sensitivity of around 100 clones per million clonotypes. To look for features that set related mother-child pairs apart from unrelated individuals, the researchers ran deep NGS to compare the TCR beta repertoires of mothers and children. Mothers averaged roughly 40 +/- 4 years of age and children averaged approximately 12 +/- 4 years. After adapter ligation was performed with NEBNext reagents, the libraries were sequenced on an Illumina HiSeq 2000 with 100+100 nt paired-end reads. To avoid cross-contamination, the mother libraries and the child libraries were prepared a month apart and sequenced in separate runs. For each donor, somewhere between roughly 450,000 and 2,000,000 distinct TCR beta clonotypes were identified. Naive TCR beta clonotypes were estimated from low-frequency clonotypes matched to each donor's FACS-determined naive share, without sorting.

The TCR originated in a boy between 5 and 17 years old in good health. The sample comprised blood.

The nucleotides read TGTGCCAGCAGTATAGGTGCAACTAATGAAAAACTGTTTTTT. Its translation reads: CASSIGATNEKLFF. The V and J genes are TRBV6-6 and TRBJ1-4; the D gene identity is not certain. Measured from the cysteine to the phenylalanine, the CDR3 is 14 residues long. This entry keeps only the CDR3 DNA: 42 bases, framed from base 1. The germline V gene (reference sequence) supplies CDR1 MNHNY and CDR2 SVGAGI. V is shortened by 5 bases, J by 0 bases, and the region joining them spans 7 bases.